A single sample is the source of the 15 T cell receptor beta chains below, sequenced in a study of T cell repertoires in cytomegalovirus infection. MiXCR, run by TCRdb on the reads, gives a single entry per CDR3 protein. The sample contains roughly 340,000 distinct CDR3 sequences, under 35% of which appear only once. The antigens for these receptors are not known. The sequenced sample was cultured PBMCs, obtained from culture after CMV antigen stimulation. These receptors originate from a human donor in good health (CMV status not recorded). Some clones in this sample may be carry-over from other donors' samples.

This chain joins TRBV4-2 and TRBJ2-1; 9 nucleotides line up with TRBD2. V lost 1 base and J lost 5; bases outside the gene matches: 3. The length of the CDR3 is 15 residues. CDR1 is LGHNA and CDR2 is YNFKEQ in the germline V gene. As DNA, the CDR3 is TGTGCCAGCAGCCAAGGAGCGGGGGGCCACAATGAGCAGTTCTTC. Encoded protein: CASSQGAGGHNEQFF.

This clonotype has more than one count but fewer than ten. V and J are TRBV7-9 and TRBJ1-1, with TRBD1 as a possible D gene (5 bases). The V end lost 5 bases, the J end lost 5 bases, and 24 bases lay between the germline ends. The CDR3 spans 17 residues. Germline V gene sequence: CDR1 SEHNR, CDR2 FQNEAQ (reference sequence). Written as DNA, the CDR3 is TGTGCCAGCAGCCTTGAGAGCCCTCGAGGGAGGGGTACTGAAGCTTTCTTT. Encoded protein: CASSLESPRGRGTEAFF.

A few counts support this clonotype. The rearrangement links TRBV7-2 to TRBJ1-1; D not certain. The ends were cut back, 1 base at V and 11 bases at J, with 11 bases in the middle. Germline V CDR1 and CDR2: SGHTA, FQGNSA. The CDR3 has 12 amino acids. CDR3 region: CASSLDFGLAFF. In nucleotides, the CDR3 is TGTGCCAGCAGCTTAGATTTCGGGCTTGCTTTCTTT.

The chain uses TRBV28 and TRBJ1-2; D is unclear. V was cut by 7 bases and J by 1 base, with 7 bases left in between. This CDR3 has 12 residues. The germline V gene encodes CDR1 MDHEN and CDR2 SYDVKM. The CDR3 nucleotides read TGTGCCAGCAACGAATTTAACTATGGCTACACCTTC. Its protein is CASNEFNYGYTF.

Here the CDR3 reads CSASDSYQPQHF. CDR3 DNA: TGCAGTGCTAGCGACAGTTATCAGCCCCAGCATTTT. The chain joins TRBV20-1 to TRBJ1-5; tentative D call: TRBD1 (5 bases). CDR3 size: 12 residues. CDR1 is DFQATT, CDR2 SNEGSKA, per germline (reference sequence). Trimming removed 3 bases from V and 5 bases from J, with 8 bases in between.

The chain carries TRBV6-6 and TRBJ2-5; possible D gene TRBD2, 7 bases. This CDR3 spans 14 amino acids. Between the trimmed V and J ends, which lost 2 bases and 4 bases, there was a span of 11 bases. Looked up from germline, CDR1 is MNHNY and CDR2 is SVGAGI (reference sequence). The CDR3 DNA reads as TGTGCCAGCAGTTACCCGGGGGGCGGAGAGACCCAGTACTTC. Translating gives CASSYPGGGETQYF.

This clonotype was seen only a few times. The chain links TRBV3-1 to TRBJ2-1; maybe TRBD2 (5 bases). The V end was cut by 1 base, the J end by 1 base, with 17 bases between. CDR3 size: 18 residues. Looked up from germline, CDR1 is LGHDT and CDR2 is YNNKEL (reference sequence). CDR3 protein: CASSQGAALTASYNEQFF. The CDR3 DNA is TGTGCCAGCAGCCAAGGAGCGGCACTGACGGCTTCCTACAATGAGCAGTTCTTC.

This clonotype was found many times. The rearrangement uses TRBV29-1 and TRBJ1-1; D gene unclear. The germline gives CDR1 SQVTM, CDR2 ANQGSEA. The CDR3 runs 15 residues. Trimming took off 6 bases at V and 3 bases at J, with 20 bases between the two ends. The CDR3 sequence: CSVPMGSSGYTEAFF. The CDR3 DNA sequence: TGCAGCGTCCCCATGGGGTCCTCGGGATACACTGAAGCTTTCTTT.

The chain recombines TRBV20-1 with TRBJ2-1; possibly TRBD1 or TRBD2 for D (5 bases each). The V gene lost 2 bases and the J gene lost 5 bases, with 16 bases spanning the gap. This CDR3 has 15 amino acids. The germline CDR1 and CDR2 sequences are DFQATT and SNEGSKA (reference sequence). The CDR3 DNA reads as TGCAGTGCTAGACCGGGGACCAGTCTGGACAATGAGCAGTTCTTC. Encoded protein: CSARPGTSLDNEQFF.

The chain employs TRBV5-1 and TRBJ2-1; 8 bases match TRBD2. V dropped 3 bases and J dropped 5; count of bases not matched to a gene: 13. The CDR3 runs to 17 residues. The germline gives CDR1 SGHRS, CDR2 YFSETQ. The DNA for the CDR3 is TGCGCCAGCAGCTCGATACAAACGGGACTAGTAAACAATGAGCAGTTCTTC. Translated: CASSSIQTGLVNNEQFF.

Only a few counts were recorded for this clonotype. The chain employs TRBV4-2 and TRBJ1-3; maybe TRBD1 (5 bases). This CDR3 comprises 19 residues. V shed 0 bases and J shed 0 bases, with 18 bases lying between them. CDR1 and CDR2 (germline): LGHNA, YNFKEQ. DNA for the CDR3: TGTGCCAGCAGCCAAGATCTGAGGGGTGGTAGTGTCTCTGGAAACACCATATATTTT. Its protein product is CASSQDLRGGSVSGNTIYF.

This clonotype showed up just a few times. V and J are TRBV19 and TRBJ1-5; D gene unclear. Trimming took 6 bases from V and 8 from J, leaving 20 bases between them. The length of the CDR3 is 15 residues. Germline assignment: CDR1 LNHDA and CDR2 SQIVND (reference sequence). As DNA, the CDR3 is TGTGCCAGTAGCAAGCCCGGACGGCCCGGGGAGCCCCAGCATTTT. Translation gives CASSKPGRPGEPQHF.

The table lists this clonotype with a few counts. The chain joins TRBV27 to TRBJ1-1, with 11 bases that match TRBD1. Germline CDR1 reads MNHEY; CDR2 reads SMNVEV (reference sequence). The CDR3 is 15 amino acids. Trimming removed 0 bases from V and 11 bases from J; junction bases left unmatched: 8. CDR3: CASSLSTGTGGEAFF. The CDR3 DNA reads as TGTGCCAGCAGTTTATCCACCGGGACAGGGGGAGAGGCTTTCTTT.

This clonotype was seen ten or more times. The chain uses TRBV4-1 and TRBJ1-5, with a tentative D call TRBD1 (5 bases). The length of the CDR3 is 14 residues. The germline CDR1 and CDR2 sequences are MGHRA and YSYEKL. V lost 0 bases and J 7 bases, leaving 10 bases between the germline ends. The CDR3 protein is CASSQESGVQPQHF. The DNA for the CDR3 is TGCGCCAGCAGCCAAGAATCGGGGGTACAGCCCCAGCATTTT.

Points on this clonotype: A read error may account for a junction end that differs from germline. J is TRBJ2-7 and V is TRBV28; D unresolved. Looked up from germline, CDR1 is MDHEN and CDR2 is SYDVKM. This CDR3 is 14 amino acids long. This CDR3 is CASSLLSGSPPSIF. As DNA, the CDR3 is TGTGCCAGCAGTTTACTTTCGGGCAGTCCCCCTTCTATCTTC. The full variable domain, its missing parts supplied by reference TRBV28 and TRBJ2-7, is DVKVTQSSRYLVKRTGEKVFLECVQDMDHENMFWYRQDPGLGLRLIYFSYDVKMKEKGDIPEGYSVSREKKERFSLILESASTNQTSMYLCASSLLSGSPPSIFGPGTRLTVT.